There are a few counts of the clone carrying this TCR beta chain. This record belongs to a study of blood T cell repertoires in COVID-19. Study details: Some COVID-19 samples were acute and others convalescent; all came from the United States, Italy and Spain.

How the authors handled the data: How many nucleated cells were present was estimated from reference gene primer amplification. Profiled with immunoSEQ multiplex PCR; TCRdb holds only in-frame clones, not every one. V and J calls and clone size are copied from that table; D and trimming were computed from the DNA. Of over 600,000 clones in the sample, 90% were seen once. CDR1 is KGHSH, CDR2 LQKENI, per germline. The CDR3 consists of 16 residues. The V and J ends lost 1 base and 5 bases, in that order; junction bases with no gene match: 7. The origin of this receptor is a woman under 30 with acute or convalescent COVID-19. The sample consisted of peripheral blood. The chain carries TRBV18 and TRBJ1-1, with 10 bases that match TRBD1. This CDR3 is CASSPRQGAWETEAFF. CDR3 sequence (DNA): TGTGCCAGCTCACCACGACAGGGGGCATGGGAAACTGAAGCTTTCTTT.